This TCR beta chain was retrieved from a study of cytomegalovirus exposure and HLA in healthy donors. Study in general: Later analysis reported that the approximately 120 validation repertoires shared the platform of the 650 to 700 first-cohort repertoires.

This CDR3 region has 11 residues. Germline V gives CDR1 SQVTM, CDR2 ANQGSEA. Overall study findings and caveats: Specific recognition of CMV antigens was confirmed in vitro for three chains (all CMV-associated). Some TCR beta chains (approximately 180 of them) were listed as cytomegalovirus-associated.

TCRdb's table, derived via immunoSEQ multiplex PCR, lists solely in-frame clones and lacks some. The table lists around 150,000 clones, roughly nine tenths of them singletons. As concerns this clone: What it recognizes is unknown.

The sequencing input was PBMCs. The chain has TRBV29-1 and TRBJ2-7; 7 bases are shared with TRBD2. This clonotype was sampled from a woman in her 30s in good health and CMV-seronegative. Here the CDR3 reads CGVGEGYEQYF. CDR3 DNA sequence: TGCGGGGTAGGGGAGGGCTACGAGCAGTACTTC.